The next 24 T cell receptor beta chains were all read from a single sample in a study of regulatory T cells in long-lasting Graves disease. Time point denoted: persistent/refractory GD, antithyroid drugs over 5 years with positive TRAb. The TCR library was prepared using RNA isolated from PBMCs. According to the study, TCR beta libraries were built with iRepertoire HTBI primers and CDR3-region Arm-PCR. From the multiplex PCR reads, TCRdb called clonotypes with MiXCR, one entry per CDR3 protein. The sample consists of around 340,000 distinct CDR3 sequences, around 20% of them appearing once. The sample in question was peripheral blood mononuclear cells (PBMCs), obtained when the disease was refractory, from a patient treated with antithyroid drugs. Receptors originate from a female donor with Graves disease.

This clonotype was detected a few times. This chain uses TRBV27 with TRBJ2-7, with 9 nucleotides matching TRBD1. The CDR3 spans 14 residues. Germline trimming cut 5 bases from V and 6 bases from J; bases unmatched to any gene: 8. Germline CDR1 and CDR2: MNHEY and SMNVEV (reference sequence). The CDR3 region has the DNA TGTGCCAGCAGTGCGGGACAGGGAAACTTCGAGCAGTACTTC. Protein product: CASSAGQGNFEQYF.

Only a few counts were recorded for this clonotype. This chain connects TRBV19 to TRBJ1-3; D might be TRBD1 (5 bases). The CDR3 is 15 amino acids. Germline-derived CDR1 and CDR2 are LNHDA and SQIVND (reference sequence). Trimming pared 3 bases from V and 0 bases from J, leaving 9 bases between. CDR3 sequence (DNA): TGTGCCAGTAGTATTAAGGGGCACTCTGGAAACACCATATATTTT. Its translation is CASSIKGHSGNTIYF.

The chain combines TRBV7-2 with TRBJ2-7; 7 nucleotides align to TRBD2. Per the germline V gene, CDR1 is SGHTA and CDR2 is FQGNSA. V trimming: 5 bases; J trimming: 2 bases; junction bases outside the gene matches: 9. The CDR3 is 15 amino acids. The CDR3 sequence is CASSPSGNTPYEQYF. Written as DNA, the CDR3 is TGTGCCAGCAGCCCCAGCGGGAATACCCCCTACGAGCAGTACTTC.

This chain links TRBV11-2 with TRBJ1-1, with a weak D call TRBD1 (5 bases). Trimming removed 3 bases from V and 8 bases from J, with 7 bases in between. CDR1 and CDR2 (germline): SGHAT, FQNNGV. The CDR3 totals 11 residues. CDR3 sequence reads: CASSLGEEAFF. CDR3 in DNA: TGTGCCAGCAGCTTGGGGGAAGAAGCTTTCTTT.

This clonotype was detected ten times or more. V gene TRBV12-3 or TRBV12-4 combines with J gene TRBJ1-5; D might be TRBD1 (5 bases). V lost 3 bases to trimming and J lost 0 bases, with 6 bases between them. The length of the CDR3 is 14 residues. The CDR3 here is CASSFDSSNQPQHF. In DNA, the CDR3 is TGTGCCAGCAGTTTCGACAGTAGCAATCAGCCCCAGCATTTT.

In this sample, this clonotype turned up a few times. The rearrangement links TRBV5-1 to TRBJ2-2, with 9 nucleotides matching TRBD1. The V and J ends lost 3 bases and 1 base, in that order; junction bases with no gene match: 4. There are 16 residues in the CDR3. The germline V gene encodes CDR1 SGHRS and CDR2 YFSETQ. The CDR3 region has the DNA TGCGCCAGCAGCTCTATGGACAGGGGGAACACCGGGGAGCTGTTTTTT. This translates into CASSSMDRGNTGELFF.

This clonotype was counted ten times or more. The genes are TRBV11-2 and TRBJ2-2; tentatively, D is TRBD1 or TRBD2 (5 bases each). Trimming shortened V by 1 base and J by 8 bases, and 8 bases separated the two germline ends. CDR1 and CDR2 (germline): SGHAT, FQNNGV. The CDR3 is 13 amino acids. DNA of the CDR3: TGTGCCAGCAGCTTAGCTGGGGGAGGGGAGCTGTTTTTT. As protein: CASSLAGGGELFF.

This clonotype has at least ten counts. This chain joins TRBV7-8 and TRBJ1-4; 8 bases match TRBD1. Looked up from germline, CDR1 is SGHVS and CDR2 is FQNEAQ. This CDR3 region has 13 residues. J was trimmed by 12 bases and V by 5 bases; bases with no gene match: 8. Here the CDR3 DNA reads TGTGCCAGCAGCCTCCTAGGCAGGGGGCAACTGTTTTTT. The encoded protein is CASSLLGRGQLFF.

This clonotype has just a few counts. One end of the junction is discordant with germline, which a read error may explain. The V gene is TRBV6-1, the J gene TRBJ1-1; D unclear. The CDR3 totals 13 residues. Germline CDR1 and CDR2: MNHNS and SASEGT. Here the CDR3 DNA reads TGTGTCAGCAGGCCCCCTTTGAACACTGAAGCTTTCTTT. Amino acids: CVSRPPLNTEAFF.

This clonotype was observed many times. This chain links TRBV28 with TRBJ1-2; the match to TRBD1 covers 7 bases. The germline gives CDR1 MDHEN, CDR2 SYDVKM. CDR3 length: 16 residues. The ends lost 10 bases at V and 1 base at J; junction bases unmatched: 15. CDR3 nucleotides: TGTGCCACCCAGGGGGAGGATGGAGGGTTTAACTATGGCTACACCTTC. Amino acid sequence: CATQGEDGGFNYGYTF.

This chain joins TRBV6-2 or TRBV6-3 and TRBJ2-2; 9 bases line up with TRBD2. The germline CDR1 and CDR2 sequences are MNHEY and SVGEGT. The junction had 12 bases not matched to a gene; V was cut back by 7 bases and J by 0 bases. The CDR3 totals 18 residues. CDR3 coding DNA: TGTGCCAGCAAGGAGGGCTTCCTAGCGGGGACGAACACCGGGGAGCTGTTTTTT. It codes for CASKEGFLAGTNTGELFF.

This rearrangement joins TRBV5-1 to TRBJ2-7; 10 bases match TRBD2. The CDR3 totals 18 residues. The ends lost 3 bases at V and 2 bases at J; junction bases unmatched: 14. Germline V gives CDR1 SGHRS, CDR2 YFSETQ. CDR3 in DNA: TGCGCCAGCAGCTCCTCGACGAGTCTAGCGGGAGCCACCTACGAGCAGTACTTC. It specifies CASSSSTSLAGATYEQYF.

The rearrangement joins TRBV12-3 or TRBV12-4 to TRBJ1-2, with a tentative D call TRBD1 (5 bases). The CDR3 runs to 13 residues. The V and J ends lost 4 bases and 8 bases respectively, with 14 bases between them. CDR3 sequence reads: CASSSLLGGGYTF. The CDR3 DNA reads as TGTGCCAGCAGTTCTCTCCTGGGGGGAGGCTACACCTTC.

The CDR3 sequence is CATPREGSNQPQHF. In DNA form, the CDR3 reads TGCGCCACCCCTCGGGAGGGGAGCAATCAGCCCCAGCATTTT. The chain couples TRBV5-1 to TRBJ1-5; D perhaps matches TRBD1 (5 bases). Trimming removed 9 bases from V and 1 base from J, with 14 bases in between. Germline CDR1 is SGHRS and CDR2 is YFSETQ. The CDR3 spans 14 residues.

To note about this clonotype: Given a much more abundant clone one base away, this may be a read error. The rearrangement links TRBV3-1 to TRBJ2-7; 12 bases fit TRBD1. The CDR3 extends over 16 amino acids. Germline CDR1 LGHDT, CDR2 YNNKEL (reference sequence). The CDR3, as DNA: TGTGCCAGCAGCTCCCCTCAGGGGACAGGGGGCTACGAGCAGTGCTTC. This encodes CASSSPQGTGGYEQCF.

V is TRBV9 and J is TRBJ1-4; the D gene is possibly TRBD1 (5 bases). Between the trimmed V and J ends, which lost 0 bases and 4 bases, there was a span of 10 bases. Germline V CDR1 and CDR2: SGDLS, YYNGEE. CDR3 size: 15 residues. CDR3 nucleotide sequence: TGTGCCAGCAGCGTAGCGGGGGGGAGTAATGAAAAACTGTTTTTT. Protein: CASSVAGGSNEKLFF.

In this sample, this clonotype turned up a few times. This chain joins TRBV18 and TRBJ1-6, with D uncertain. CDR3 length equals 16 residues. V lost 2 bases, J lost 5 bases, and 13 bases lay in between. Looked up from germline, CDR1 is KGHSH and CDR2 is LQKENI. CDR3 protein: CASSPIGSSNNSPLHF. The DNA of the CDR3 is TGTGCCAGCTCACCAATCGGGAGTAGCAATAATTCACCCCTCCACTTT.

V and J are TRBV5-1 and TRBJ2-3; 8 nucleotides match TRBD1. The germline CDR1 and CDR2 sequences are SGHRS and YFSETQ. The CDR3 is 16 residues long. V lost 0 bases and J lost 3; bases outside the gene matches: 6. As DNA, the CDR3 is TGCGCCAGCAGCTTGGTCCCCGGGACAGGAACAGATACGCAGTATTTT. It is translated as CASSLVPGTGTDTQYF.

This clonotype was picked up a small number of times. V gene TRBV25-1 combines with J gene TRBJ1-1, with D tentatively TRBD1 (6 bases). The CDR3 is 15 amino acids. Trimming took off 2 bases at V and 8 bases at J, with 18 bases between the two ends. Per germline, CDR1 MGHDK and CDR2 SYGVNS. CDR3 sequence (DNA): TGTGCCAGCAGTGAAATAGGGGGGCTGGACGGCGAAGCTTTCTTT. Protein sequence: CASSEIGGLDGEAFF.

In its sample, this clonotype was seen many times. The chain recombines TRBV7-8 with TRBJ2-5; 10 bases map to TRBD1. The CDR3 has 13 residues. Per germline, CDR1 SGHVS and CDR2 FQNEAQ. V was pared by 4 bases and J by 6 bases, with 2 bases of the junction left unmatched. CDR3 DNA sequence: TGTGCCAGCAGCTGGGACAGGGGCCAGACCCAGTACTTC. Translation: CASSWDRGQTQYF.

This clonotype was observed many times. This chain uses TRBV7-2 with TRBJ2-7; 9 bases align to TRBD1. The V and J ends lost 5 bases and 3 bases, in that order; junction bases with no gene match: 14. The CDR3 extends over 17 amino acids. CDR1 and CDR2 (germline): SGHTA, FQGNSA. The CDR3 loop reads CASSPTPYRGLIYEQYF. DNA for the CDR3: TGTGCCAGCAGCCCGACCCCGTACAGGGGGCTTATCTACGAGCAGTACTTC.

This clonotype was counted many times. The CDR3 sequence: CASSASSRVRGQYF. CDR3 nucleotides: TGTGCCAGCAGCGCCTCCAGTCGCGTCAGGGGCCAGTACTTC. The chain recombines TRBV13 with TRBJ2-5, with D possibly being TRBD1 (6 bases). The CDR3 extends over 14 amino acids. Germline V lookup: CDR1 PRHDT, CDR2 FYEKMQ (reference sequence). V lost 5 bases and J lost 10, with 20 bases in between.

A word on this clonotype: This sequence may be a read error, since a much larger clone differs from it by one base. The chain joins TRBV2 to TRBJ1-6, with unresolved D. The germline V gene has CDR1 SNHLY and CDR2 FYNNEI. V dropped 11 bases and J dropped 5 bases, with 19 bases sitting between them. This CDR3 has 15 amino acids. The CDR3 coding sequence is TGTGCCGGCACCCGAACCCAGCCCAATAATTCACCCCTCCACTTT. Translating gives CAGTRTQPNNSPLHF.

This clonotype was seen a handful of times. V and J are TRBV5-1 and TRBJ1-2; TRBD1 aligns across 10 bases. The CDR3 length is 16 residues. The germline CDR1 and CDR2 sequences are SGHRS and YFSETQ. V dropped 4 bases and J dropped 4; count of bases not matched to a gene: 10. CDR3 bases: TGCGCCAGCAGCAGGATGCCGGGACAGGGGATCTATGGCTACACCTTC. As protein: CASSRMPGQGIYGYTF.